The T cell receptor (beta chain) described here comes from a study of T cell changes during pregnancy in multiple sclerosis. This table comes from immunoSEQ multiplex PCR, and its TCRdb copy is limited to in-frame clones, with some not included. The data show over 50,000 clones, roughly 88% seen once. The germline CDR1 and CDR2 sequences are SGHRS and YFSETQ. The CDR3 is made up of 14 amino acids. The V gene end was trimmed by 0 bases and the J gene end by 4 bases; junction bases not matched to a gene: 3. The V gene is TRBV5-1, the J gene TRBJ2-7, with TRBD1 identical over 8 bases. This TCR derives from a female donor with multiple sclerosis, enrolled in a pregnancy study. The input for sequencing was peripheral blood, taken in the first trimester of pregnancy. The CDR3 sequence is CASSLGDRGYEQYF. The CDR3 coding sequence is TGCGCCAGCAGCTTGGGCGACAGGGGTTACGAGCAGTACTTC.